These 29 T cell receptor beta chains originate from one sample sequenced in a study of immune heterogeneity within non-small cell lung tumors. Multiplex PCR with 32 V and 13 J primers amplified TCR beta CDR3. TCRdb re-called the multiplex PCR reads through MiXCR, storing one row per CDR3 protein. The repertoire holds over 10,000 distinct CDR3 sequences, with about 25% as singletons. At approximately 600 ng per sample, bulk tumor genomic DNA provided the template. Doctors removed several biopsies from each primary tumor during surgery, keeping them far apart. Patients underwent curative surgery for untreated, newly diagnosed non-small cell lung cancer. Sample: lung tumor tissue. All receptors come from a man aged 50-60 years with non-small cell lung cancer.

This clonotype is termed medium-sized. The chain employs TRBV6-1 and TRBJ2-7, with D possibly called TRBD1 or TRBD2 (5 bases each). This CDR3 is 15 amino acids long. Looked up from germline, CDR1 is MNHNS and CDR2 is SASEGT. V lost 6 bases to trimming and J lost 6 bases, with 21 bases between them. CDR3 in amino acids: CASRDTGTRAGEQYF. The CDR3 DNA follows: TGTGCCAGCAGGGATACCGGGACCCGGGCGGGCGAGCAGTACTTC.

By share, this clonotype ranks as medium-sized. Here the CDR3 DNA reads TGTGCCAGCAGGGTATCGACAGGCGACACCGGGGAGCTGTTTTTT. Amino acids: CASRVSTGDTGELFF. This rearrangement joins TRBV6-1 to TRBJ2-2; D perhaps matches TRBD1 (6 bases). CDR1 MNHNS and CDR2 SASEGT come from the germline V gene. The CDR3 loop spans 15 amino acids. The V gene lost 6 bases and the J gene lost 3 bases, with 14 bases spanning the gap.

This clonotype was seen a few times. This may come from a read error, since a much larger clone is one base off. The genes are TRBV5-1 and TRBJ2-2; D ambiguous. In germline, CDR1 is SGHRS, CDR2 YFSETQ. CDR3 length: 14 residues. The CDR3 loop is CDSSLELNTGELFF. The CDR3 DNA follows: TGCGACAGCAGCTTGGAGCTGAACACCGGGGAGCTGTTTTTT. Full variable domain (missing parts from reference TRBV5-1 and TRBJ2-2): KAGVTQTPRYLIKTRGQQVTLSCSPISGHRSVSWYQQTPGQGLQFLFEYFSETQRNKGNFPGRFSGRQFSNSRSEMNVSTLELGDSALYLCDSSLELNTGELFFGEGSRLTVL.

This clonotype was picked up many times. This chain uses TRBV20-1 with TRBJ2-1; 7 bases agree with TRBD2. The CDR3 contains 14 residues. V shed 3 bases, J shed 5 bases, and the junction held 7 bases outside the gene matches. Germline V lookup: CDR1 DFQATT, CDR2 SNEGSKA (reference sequence). Written as DNA, the CDR3 is TGCAGTGCTAGTTGGTCTAGCGGTAACAATGAGCAGTTCTTC. Amino acids: CSASWSSGNNEQFF.

This clonotype appeared many times. The chain couples TRBV10-3 to TRBJ2-6, with TRBD1 matching over 9 bases. J lost 3 bases, V lost 2 bases, and 8 bases had no gene match. Per germline, CDR1 ENHRY and CDR2 SYGVKD. CDR3 length: 18 amino acids. CDR3 sequence (DNA): TGTGCCATCAGTGAGCCCCGGGACAGGGATGTTGGGGCCAACGTCCTGACTTTC. As protein: CAISEPRDRDVGANVLTF.

This clonotype was counted at least ten times. The chain uses TRBV12-3 or TRBV12-4 and TRBJ1-5; TRBD1 matches 10 bases. CDR3 length: 21 amino acids. Trimming cost V 6 bases and J 4 bases; bases outside gene matches: 24. DNA for the CDR3: TGTGCCAGCAGCAACCGACCATTGGGACAGGGGAGGGGAATAGCAAATCAGCCCCAGCATTTT. The encoded protein is CASSNRPLGQGRGIANQPQHF.

This chain links TRBV2 with TRBJ1-3, with D perhaps TRBD1 (6 bases). V was shortened by 3 bases and J by 9 bases, with 15 bases between the two germline ends. Germline V CDR1 and CDR2: SNHLY, FYNNEI. The CDR3 is 14 amino acids. DNA of the CDR3: TGTGCCAGCAGTGAGGGAGACAGGCTGGGCACCATATATTTT. This gives the protein CASSEGDRLGTIYF.

This clonotype was detected only once. This may be a read error, as it is one base from a much larger clone. This chain joins TRBV5-5 and TRBJ2-7, with 9 bases identical to TRBD2. In germline, CDR1 is SGHKS, CDR2 YYEKEE (reference sequence). CDR3 size: 18 residues. Written as DNA, the CDR3 is TGTTCCAGCAGCCTCCTGACATCGCTAGCGGGGACCCCCTACGAGCAGTACTTC. Protein: CSSSLLTSLAGTPYEQYF.

This clonotype was seen ten or more times. The rearrangement uses TRBV7-8 and TRBJ1-5; no clear D. The CDR3 is made up of 15 amino acids. Trimming stripped 1 base from V and 3 bases from J, with 10 bases between. CDR1 SGHVS and CDR2 FQNEAQ come from the germline V gene. CDR3 sequence (DNA): TGTGCCAGCAGCTTAGGCCTGGATTTCAATCAGCCCCAGCATTTT. This gives the protein CASSLGLDFNQPQHF.

The rearrangement joins TRBV29-1 to TRBJ2-1; TRBD2 matches 7 bases. The CDR3 totals 12 residues. V lost 8 bases and J lost 7; bases outside the gene matches: 8. Germline CDR1 is SQVTM and CDR2 is ANQGSEA. The DNA of the CDR3 is TGCAGCCTCTCGCGGGAGAGTAATGAGCAGTTCTTC. As protein: CSLSRESNEQFF.

This rearrangement joins TRBV2 to TRBJ2-4, with 16 bases that match TRBD2. Germline CDR1 is SNHLY and CDR2 is FYNNEI. V shed 2 bases, J shed 6 bases, and the junction held 7 bases outside the gene matches. The CDR3 totals 18 residues. CDR3 nucleotide sequence: TGTGCCAGCAGTGAAAAGGGACTAGCGGGAGGGGGGGGAAACATTCAGTACTTC. This encodes CASSEKGLAGGGGNIQYF.

The rearrangement links TRBV7-9 to TRBJ2-1, with D possibly being TRBD2 (5 bases). CDR1 is SEHNR and CDR2 is FQNEAQ in the germline V gene (reference sequence). Trimming took 5 bases from V and 0 from J, leaving 11 bases between them. The CDR3 covers 15 residues. For the CDR3, the DNA is TGTGCCAGCAGCCACCCGGGGAGCTCCTACAATGAGCAGTTCTTC. This gives the protein CASSHPGSSYNEQFF.

This clonotype is medium-sized within its sample. This rearrangement joins TRBV28 to TRBJ2-5, with TRBD1 as a possible D gene (7 bases). V lost 1 base, J lost 5 bases, and 14 bases lay in between. This CDR3 region has 15 residues. CDR1 and CDR2 (germline): MDHEN, SYDVKM. CDR3 residues: CASSLSVAGGETQYF. DNA for the CDR3: TGTGCCAGCAGTTTATCTGTGGCAGGGGGGGAGACCCAGTACTTC.

This clonotype occurred many times. The rearrangement links TRBV5-1 to TRBJ2-1; 8 positions agree with TRBD2. Germline trimming cut 2 bases from V and 4 bases from J; bases unmatched to any gene: 5. Germline CDR1 reads SGHRS; CDR2 reads YFSETQ. The CDR3 is 15 amino acids. For the CDR3, the DNA is TGCGCCAGCAGCTTAGATAGCGGGAAGTACAATGAGCAGTTCTTC. Protein sequence: CASSLDSGKYNEQFF. Supplemented by reference TRBV5-1 and TRBJ2-1, the full variable domain reads KAGVTQTPRYLIKTRGQQVTLSCSPISGHRSVSWYQQTPGQGLQFLFEYFSETQRNKGNFPGRFSGRQFSNSRSEMNVSTLELGDSALYLCASSLDSGKYNEQFFGPGTRLTVL.

This clonotype has at least ten counts. This chain uses TRBV3-1 with TRBJ1-1, with unresolved D. The CDR3 is 14 amino acids. Germline values: CDR1 LGHDT, CDR2 YNNKEL (reference sequence). Trimming removed 4 bases at V and 2 bases at J, with 11 bases between. The CDR3 region is CASSREGSNTEAFF. CDR3 nucleotide sequence: TGTGCCAGCAGCCGGGAGGGATCAAACACTGAAGCTTTCTTT.

This clonotype was seen many times. This rearrangement joins TRBV18 to TRBJ1-1, with TRBD1 identical over 9 bases. The CDR3 is 16 amino acids. Germline trimming cut 1 base from V and 3 bases from J; bases unmatched to any gene: 6. CDR1 KGHSH and CDR2 LQKENI come from the germline V gene. The CDR3 region is CASSPRDRVGDTEAFF. CDR3 DNA: TGTGCCAGCTCACCACGGGACAGGGTCGGGGACACTGAAGCTTTCTTT.

This clonotype is medium-sized by share. V and J are TRBV20-1 and TRBJ2-7; D is possibly TRBD2 (5 bases). The CDR3 loop spans 13 amino acids. CDR1 and CDR2 from the germline V gene are DFQATT and SNEGSKA (reference sequence). V was shortened by 1 base and J by 5 bases, with 12 bases between the two germline ends. The CDR3 sequence is CSARVATSHEQYF. The DNA for the CDR3 is TGCAGTGCTAGAGTAGCGACGTCCCACGAGCAGTACTTC.

This clonotype has ten or more counts. The chain combines TRBV28 with TRBJ1-5, with D unresolved. Looked up from germline, CDR1 is MDHEN and CDR2 is SYDVKM. V dropped 6 bases and J dropped 5 bases, with 8 bases sitting between them. This CDR3 is built from 12 residues. CDR3 in DNA: TGTGCCAGCAGCCGACAATATCAGCCCCAGCATTTT. This encodes CASSRQYQPQHF.

This clonotype was observed many times. The DNA of the CDR3 is TGTGCCAGCAGTTTATATCAGGGATACAATGAGCAGTTCTTC. Its translation: CASSLYQGYNEQFF. The V gene is TRBV27, the J gene TRBJ2-1; a possible D gene is TRBD1 (5 bases). The CDR3 has 14 residues. Between the trimmed V and J ends, which lost 1 base and 4 bases, there was a span of 8 bases. Looked up from germline, CDR1 is MNHEY and CDR2 is SMNVEV (reference sequence).

This clonotype was detected once. A read error may be the cause here, since a much bigger clone is one base away. The chain carries TRBV6-1 and TRBJ2-3, with D tentatively TRBD1 or TRBD2 (5 bases each). Germline CDR1 reads MNHNS; CDR2 reads SASEGT. This CDR3 spans 21 amino acids. The CDR3 DNA reads TGTGCCAGCAGTGAAGGTCGTAACGGGGCGGTAACTACCTCTAGCACAAATACGCAGTATTTT. Protein sequence: CASSEGRNGAVTTSSTNTQYF.

Points on this clonotype: This sequence may be a read error, since a much larger clone differs from it by one base. V is TRBV6-5 and J is TRBJ2-1, with TRBD2 identical over 11 bases. Germline values: CDR1 MNHEY, CDR2 SVGAGI. The CDR3 runs to 14 residues. CDR3 protein: CASSYLAGGGEQLF. CDR3 DNA: TGTGCCAGCAGTTACCTAGCGGGAGGTGGTGAGCAGTTGTTC.

In this sample, this clonotype turned up many times. V is TRBV20-1 and J is TRBJ1-6; 9 bases agree with TRBD1. J gave up 9 bases and V 5 bases, and 11 bases lay outside the gene matches. The CDR3 runs to 15 residues. Germline V gene lookup returns CDR1 DFQATT and CDR2 SNEGSKA (reference sequence). The CDR3 loop is CSAPNGGQGSSPLHF. CDR3 sequence (DNA): TGCAGTGCTCCTAACGGAGGACAGGGGAGTTCACCCCTCCACTTT.

This clonotype was counted ten times or more. The gene calls are TRBV30 and TRBJ1-1; D is unclear. The germline V gene encodes CDR1 GTSNPN and CDR2 SVGIG (reference sequence). V was cut by 5 bases and J by 5 bases, with 12 bases left in between. The CDR3 totals 12 residues. CDR3: CAWGRTLTEAFF. The CDR3 coding sequence is TGTGCCTGGGGCCGCACCCTTACTGAAGCTTTCTTT. Full variable domain (remainder filled in from reference TRBV30 and TRBJ1-1): SQTIHQWPATLVQPVGSPLSLECTVEGTSNPNLYWYRQAAGRGLQLLFYSVGIGQISSEVPQNLSASRPQDRQFILSSKKLLLSDSGFYLCAWGRTLTEAFFGQGTRLTVV.

There are many counts of this clonotype. CDR3 coding DNA: TGTGCCAGCAGCCTAGGTCTGGGCTCTTACAATGAGCAGTTCTTC. Residues: CASSLGLGSYNEQFF. The chain recombines TRBV6-7 with TRBJ2-1, with no clear D. TRBV6-7 is filed as an ORF, its function uncertain. The V and J ends lost 6 bases and 4 bases respectively, with 16 bases between them. CDR3 length: 15 residues.

About this clonotype: A much larger clone lies a single base off, so this may be a read error. This chain connects TRBV12-3 or TRBV12-4 to TRBJ2-1; D possibly corresponds to TRBD2 (5 bases). The length of the CDR3 is 14 residues. V was pared by 5 bases and J by 3 bases, with 11 bases between. CDR3 amino acids: CASSPGYFYNEQFF. As DNA, the CDR3 is TGTGCCAGCAGTCCGGGGTACTTCTACAATGAGCAGTTCTTC.

V gene TRBV19 combines with J gene TRBJ1-5; 8 nucleotides match TRBD1. The V gene end was trimmed by 5 bases and the J gene end by 2 bases; junction bases not matched to a gene: 11. Germline assignment: CDR1 LNHDA and CDR2 SQIVND (reference sequence). There are 17 residues in the CDR3. CDR3 region: CASSSYRGAVGNQPQHF. CDR3 DNA sequence: TGTGCCAGTAGTTCTTACAGGGGGGCTGTCGGCAATCAGCCCCAGCATTTT.

This clonotype has ten or more counts. This chain links TRBV6-1 with TRBJ2-7; D unresolved. CDR1 and CDR2 (germline): MNHNS, SASEGT. The CDR3 has 14 amino acids. V lost 7 bases and J lost 3, with 16 bases in between. In DNA, the CDR3 is TGTGCCAGCACCAAAACTCGGAATTACTACGAGCAGTACTTC. Encoded protein: CASTKTRNYYEQYF.

By frequency in the sample, this clonotype is medium-sized. The chain couples TRBV7-2 to TRBJ2-7; 10 bases line up with TRBD2. The germline gives CDR1 SGHTA, CDR2 FQGNSA. There are 14 residues in the CDR3. V lost 5 bases, J lost 4 bases, and 5 bases stayed unmatched. For the CDR3, the DNA is TGTGCCAGCAGCGCCTCTAGCGGGGGTTACGAGCAGTACTTC. Translating it yields CASSASSGGYEQYF.

By share, this clonotype counts as medium-sized (0.01 to 0.1%). The chain employs TRBV19 and TRBJ1-5, with 9 bases fitting TRBD1. V lost 5 bases to trimming and J lost 1 base; unmatched junction nucleotides: 3. The CDR3 has 15 residues. Germline-derived CDR1 and CDR2 are LNHDA and SQIVND (reference sequence). The CDR3 reads CASSVDRGSNQPQHF. In nucleotides, the CDR3 is TGTGCCAGTAGTGTGGACAGGGGAAGCAATCAGCCCCAGCATTTT. The full variable domain, in which reference TRBV19 and TRBJ1-5 provide the parts outside the CDR3, is DGGITQSPKYLFRKEGQNVTLSCEQNLNHDAMYWYRQDPGQGLRLIYYSQIVNDFQKGDIAEGYSVSREKKESFPLTVTSAQKNPTAFYLCASSVDRGSNQPQHFGDGTRLSIL.